This T cell receptor (beta chain) was identified in a study of PD-1 blockade in mismatch repair-deficient tumors. The length of the CDR3 is 14 residues. Trimming took off 4 bases at V and 1 base at J, with 11 bases between the two ends. Per the germline V gene, CDR1 is KGHSH and CDR2 is LQKENI. TCRdb keeps only in-frame clones here, not all; method: immunoSEQ multiplex PCR. The sample carries about 25,000 clones, 84% recorded once. All patients were mismatch repair deficient, assessed by either PCR or immunohistochemistry. The input for sequencing was PBMCs, taken before pembrolizumab treatment. This sequence was found in an adult with mismatch repair-deficient cancer. The J gene is TRBJ2-7, the V gene TRBV18; D remains unclear. The CDR3 coding sequence is TGTGCCAGCTCACGGAGCTTAGATTCCTACGAGCAGTACTTC. Translated: CASSRSLDSYEQYF.